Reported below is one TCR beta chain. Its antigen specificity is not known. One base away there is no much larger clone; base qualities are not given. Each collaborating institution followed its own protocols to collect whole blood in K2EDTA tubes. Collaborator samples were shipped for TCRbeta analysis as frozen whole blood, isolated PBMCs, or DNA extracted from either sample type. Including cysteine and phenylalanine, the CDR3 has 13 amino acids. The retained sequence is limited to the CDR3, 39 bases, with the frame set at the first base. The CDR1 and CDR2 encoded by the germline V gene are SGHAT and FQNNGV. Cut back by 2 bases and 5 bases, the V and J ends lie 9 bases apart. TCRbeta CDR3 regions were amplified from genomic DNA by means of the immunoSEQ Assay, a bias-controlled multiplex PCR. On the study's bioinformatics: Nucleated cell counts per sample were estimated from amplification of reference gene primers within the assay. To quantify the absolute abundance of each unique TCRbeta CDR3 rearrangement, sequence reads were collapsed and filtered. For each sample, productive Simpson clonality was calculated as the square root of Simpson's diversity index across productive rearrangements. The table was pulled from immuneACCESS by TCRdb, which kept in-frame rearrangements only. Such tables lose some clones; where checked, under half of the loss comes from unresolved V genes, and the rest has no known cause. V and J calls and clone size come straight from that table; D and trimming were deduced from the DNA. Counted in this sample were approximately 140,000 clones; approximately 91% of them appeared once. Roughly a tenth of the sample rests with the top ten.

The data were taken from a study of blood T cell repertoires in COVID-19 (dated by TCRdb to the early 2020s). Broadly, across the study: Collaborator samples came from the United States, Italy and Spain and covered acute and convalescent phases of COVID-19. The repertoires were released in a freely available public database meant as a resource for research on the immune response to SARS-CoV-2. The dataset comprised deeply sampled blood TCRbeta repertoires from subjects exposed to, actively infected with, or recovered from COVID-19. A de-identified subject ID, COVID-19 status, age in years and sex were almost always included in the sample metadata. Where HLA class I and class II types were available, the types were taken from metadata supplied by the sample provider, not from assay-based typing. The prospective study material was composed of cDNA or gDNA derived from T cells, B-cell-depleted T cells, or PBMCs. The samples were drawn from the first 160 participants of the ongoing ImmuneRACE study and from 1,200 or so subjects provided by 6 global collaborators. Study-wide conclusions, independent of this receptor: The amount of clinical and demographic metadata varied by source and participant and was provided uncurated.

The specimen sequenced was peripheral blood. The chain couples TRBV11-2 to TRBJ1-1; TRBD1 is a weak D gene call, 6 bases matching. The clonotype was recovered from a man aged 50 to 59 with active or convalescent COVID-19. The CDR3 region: CASSLKQGTEAFF. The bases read TGTGCCAGCAGCTTAAAACAGGGTACTGAAGCTTTCTTT.